A selection of T cell receptor beta chains follows, all from one sample in a study of cytomegalovirus exposure and HLA in healthy donors. Measured with immunoSEQ multiplex PCR; TCRdb has only the in-frame clones, and not every one. Seen here are approximately 250,000 clones, about 85% observed once, and the top ten hold approximately 0.24%. The sequencing input was PBMCs. The receptor set was obtained from a girl aged 2 to 10 in good health and CMV-seronegative. Each CDR3 is given with its conserved first and last residue. D genes are given only for firm matches. Only some rows state a clone size, as once, few, many or a class for expanded clones.

cdr3_length j_call d_call clone_size v_call cdr3_aa cdr3_nt
17 TRBJ2-7 - - TRBV7-6 CASSSADRGSSSYEQYF TGTGCCAGCAGCTCCGCGGATCGGGGGTCGAGCTCCTACGAGCAGTACTTC
16 TRBJ1-5 TRBD1 - TRBV19 CASSIEGRGLFQPQHF TGTGCCAGTAGTATAGAGGGCAGGGGGCTGTTTCAGCCCCAGCATTTT
14 TRBJ2-7 - - TRBV27 CASSPRDGGYEQYF TGTGCCAGCAGTCCCCGGGACGGGGGCTACGAGCAGTACTTC
13 TRBJ2-7 - few TRBV2 CASLPSDSYEQYF TGTGCCAGCTTACCTAGCGACTCCTACGAGCAGTACTTC
16 TRBJ1-4 TRBD1 - TRBV4-2 CASSQGVQGAGEKLFF TGTGCCAGCAGCCAAGGGGTCCAGGGGGCTGGTGAAAAACTGTTTTTT
10 TRBJ2-1 - once TRBV20-1 CSPTYNEQFF TGCAGCCCCACCTACAATGAGCAGTTCTTC
14 TRBJ2-1 TRBD2 - TRBV6-5 CASPGLSVYNEQFF TGTGCCAGCCCGGGACTATCGGTCTACAATGAGCAGTTCTTC
12 TRBJ2-1 - - TRBV19 CASSSVYNEQFF TGTGCCAGTAGTTCTGTTTACAATGAGCAGTTCTTC
15 TRBJ1-2 TRBD1 - TRBV5-4 CASSLPGQGNYGYTF TGTGCCAGCAGCTTACCGGGACAGGGTAACTATGGCTACACCTTC
18 TRBJ2-7 TRBD2 - TRBV5-4 CASSLAPAGVPANGEQYF TGTGCCAGCAGCTTGGCGCCAGCGGGAGTCCCAGCCAATGGCGAGCAGTACTTC
15 TRBJ2-1 - - TRBV6-5 CASGTRGPTYNEQFF TGTGCCAGCGGAACGCGGGGGCCTACATACAATGAGCAGTTCTTC
14 TRBJ2-7 TRBD2 - TRBV6-6 CASSRLAGFFEQYF TGTGCCAGCAGTAGGCTAGCGGGTTTCTTCGAGCAGTACTTC
13 TRBJ1-2 - - TRBV5-1 CASSLSGNNGYTF TGCGCCAGCAGCCTATCAGGGAACAACGGCTACACCTTC
12 TRBJ1-1 - - TRBV7-9 CASSFSIGEAFF TGTGCCAGCAGCTTTTCTATTGGTGAAGCTTTCTTT
13 TRBJ2-7 TRBD1 - TRBV4-2 CASSRRTGDEQYF TGTGCCAGCAGCCGACGGACAGGGGACGAGCAGTACTTC
15 TRBJ2-5 TRBD2 - TRBV5-1 CASSLVPGGKETQYF TGCGCCAGCAGCTTGGTCCCGGGGGGGAAAGAGACCCAGTACTTC
15 TRBJ1-1 TRBD1 - TRBV2 CASSLWDRDGDEAFF TGTGCCAGCAGCCTCTGGGACAGGGATGGGGATGAAGCTTTCTTT
14 TRBJ2-1 TRBD1 - TRBV5-1 CASSRGQGREEQFF TGCGCCAGCAGCCGGGGACAGGGAAGGGAGGAGCAGTTCTTC
16 TRBJ1-1 - - TRBV4-1 CASSQEGNRVNTEAFF TGCGCCAGCAGCCAAGAAGGTAACAGAGTGAACACTGAAGCTTTCTTT
11 TRBJ2-3 - - TRBV6-1 CASSEQGTQYF TGTGCCAGCAGTGAGCAGGGTACGCAGTATTTT
16 TRBJ2-3 TRBD1 - TRBV7-9 CASSLAGQGRTDTQYF TGTGCCAGCAGCTTAGCGGGACAGGGAAGAACAGATACGCAGTATTTT
17 TRBJ2-2 TRBD2 once TRBV10-3 CAISAGAGAGNTGELFF TGTGCCATCAGTGCCGGGGCGGGAGCGGGGAACACCGGGGAGCTGTTTTTT
12 TRBJ2-7 - - TRBV28 CASSWSSYEQYF TGTGCCAGCAGCTGGAGCTCCTACGAGCAGTACTTC
16 TRBJ1-5 TRBD1 - TRBV27 CASSVNRDRGNQPQHF TGTGCCAGCAGTGTCAACCGGGACAGGGGTAATCAGCCCCAGCATTTT
14 TRBJ1-2 TRBD1 - TRBV29-1 CSVTTGGQTLGYTF TGCAGCGTCACCACAGGGGGCCAAACATTAGGCTACACCTTC